This T cell receptor (beta chain) was found in a study of shared clonotypes between healthy human individuals. Turning to this clone: Antigen unknown.

V dropped 2 bases and J dropped 7; count of bases not matched to a gene: 6. The CDR3 runs 15 residues. Germline-derived CDR1 and CDR2 are MGHRA and YSYEKL. Study observations and caveats: Blood was the only sampled material, and tissue repertoires likely differ.

The deep-level immunoSEQ assay was used. It was across several immunoSEQ plates that each subset's genomic DNA was evenly split. Produced via immunoSEQ multiplex PCR; TCRdb's table is partial and in-frame only. This repertoire shows about 530,000 clones, 75% to 80% found once; its top ten account for 9.5% to 15%. The sequence was collected from a woman aged 40 to 50 in good health. Some clones in this sample may be carry-over from other donors' samples. The sample taken for sequencing was PBMCs. V is TRBV4-1 and J is TRBJ2-1, with TRBD2 matching over 9 bases. The CDR3 sequence: CASSQWSSGSNEQFF. The CDR3 coding sequence is TGCGCCAGCAGCCAATGGAGTAGCGGGAGTAATGAGCAGTTCTTC.